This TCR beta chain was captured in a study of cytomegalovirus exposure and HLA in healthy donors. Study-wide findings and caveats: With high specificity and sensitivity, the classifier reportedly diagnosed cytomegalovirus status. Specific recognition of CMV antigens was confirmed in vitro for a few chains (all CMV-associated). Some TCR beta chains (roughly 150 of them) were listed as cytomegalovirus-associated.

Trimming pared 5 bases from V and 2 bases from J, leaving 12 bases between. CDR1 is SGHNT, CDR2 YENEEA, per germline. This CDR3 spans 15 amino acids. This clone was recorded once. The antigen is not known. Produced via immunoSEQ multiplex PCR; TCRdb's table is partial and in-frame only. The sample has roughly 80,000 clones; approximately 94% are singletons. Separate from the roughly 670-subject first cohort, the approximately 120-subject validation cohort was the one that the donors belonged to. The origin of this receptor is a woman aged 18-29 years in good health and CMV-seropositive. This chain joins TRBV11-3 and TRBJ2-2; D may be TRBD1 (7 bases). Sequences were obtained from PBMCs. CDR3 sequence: CASSTRGVNTGELFF. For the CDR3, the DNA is TGTGCCAGCAGCACCAGGGGGGTAAACACCGGGGAGCTGTTTTTT.